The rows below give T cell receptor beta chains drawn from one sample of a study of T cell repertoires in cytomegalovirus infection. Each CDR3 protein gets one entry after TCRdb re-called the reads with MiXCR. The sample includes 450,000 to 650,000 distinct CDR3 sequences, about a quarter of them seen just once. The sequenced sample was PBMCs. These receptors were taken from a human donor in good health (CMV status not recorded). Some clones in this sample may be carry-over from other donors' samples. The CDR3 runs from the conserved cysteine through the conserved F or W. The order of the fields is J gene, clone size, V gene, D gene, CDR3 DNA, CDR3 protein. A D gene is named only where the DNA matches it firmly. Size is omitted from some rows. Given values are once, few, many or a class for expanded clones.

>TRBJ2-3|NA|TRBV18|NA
TGTGCCAGCTCACCACCTGGGATAGCAATTGAAGATACGCAGTATTTT
CASSPPGIAIEDTQYF
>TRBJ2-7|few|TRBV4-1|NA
TGCGCCAGCAGCCCACTCGGGGACTTCTCCTACGAGCAGTACTTC
CASSPLGDFSYEQYF
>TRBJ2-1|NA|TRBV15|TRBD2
TGTGCCACCAGCAGAGTGGTTAGCGGGAGTGAGAATGAGCAGTTCTTC
CATSRVVSGSENEQFF
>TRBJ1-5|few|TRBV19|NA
TGTGCCAGTAGTGCACCATATCAGCCCCAGCATTTT
CASSAPYQPQHF
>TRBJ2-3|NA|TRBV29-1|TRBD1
TGCAGCGTTGCCAGGGGGTTAGCATCAGATACGCAGTATTTT
CSVARGLASDTQYF
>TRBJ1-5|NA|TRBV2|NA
TGTGCCAGCAAGGACGGTGGCAATCAGCCCCAGCATTTT
CASKDGGNQPQHF
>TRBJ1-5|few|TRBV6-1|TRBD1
TGTGCCAGCAGTTCTGACAGGGGAATAGGCAATCAGCCCCAGCATTTT
CASSSDRGIGNQPQHF
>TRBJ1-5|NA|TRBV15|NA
TGTGCCACCAGCAGAGAAGGTAGAGGGGGAGACCAGCCCCAGCATTTT
CATSREGRGGDQPQHF
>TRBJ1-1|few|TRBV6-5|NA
TGTGCCAGCAGTTACCTCCGGGGTAGGGGCACTGAAGCTTTCTTT
CASSYLRGRGTEAFF
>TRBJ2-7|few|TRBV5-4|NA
TGTGCCAGCAGCCCCTCCGGGGGCCGGACCTACGAGCAGTACTTC
CASSPSGGRTYEQYF
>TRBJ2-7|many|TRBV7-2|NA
TGTGCCAGCAGCTTAGAATGGCGGGGCCCTCGGGACGAGCAGTACTTC
CASSLEWRGPRDEQYF
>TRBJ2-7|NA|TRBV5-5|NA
TGTGCCAGCAGCTCTACAGGACTGCACCCTAACTTC
CASSSTGLHPNF
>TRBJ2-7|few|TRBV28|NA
TGTGCCAGCAGTTTAGCGGAGGTCCTTATCTACGAGCAGTACTTC
CASSLAEVLIYEQYF
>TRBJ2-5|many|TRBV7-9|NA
TGTGCCAGCAGCGTGGGCGGATTGAATCAAGAGACCCAGTACTTC
CASSVGGLNQETQYF
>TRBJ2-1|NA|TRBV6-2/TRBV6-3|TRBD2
TGTGCCAGCAGTTACCGCGGGAGGGCCGATGAGCAGTTCTTC
CASSYRGRADEQFF
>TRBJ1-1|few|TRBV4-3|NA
TGCGCCAGCAGCCAAGTGGCAGGAGTTCGGTTGACTGAAGCTTTCTTT
CASSQVAGVRLTEAFF
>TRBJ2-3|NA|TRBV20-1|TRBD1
TGCAGTGCTAGAGGGACAGGGGTGTTCGCAGATACGCAGTATTTT
CSARGTGVFADTQYF
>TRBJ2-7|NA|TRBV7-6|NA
TGTGCCAGCAGCTTGTACTTTGGCGCCTACGAGCAGTACTTC
CASSLYFGAYEQYF
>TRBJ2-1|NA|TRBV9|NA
TGTGCCAGCAGCGAAAGCCCGTCCGGCTCCTACAATGAGCAGTTCTTC
CASSESPSGSYNEQFF
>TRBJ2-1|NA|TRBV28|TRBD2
TGTGCCAGCAGACTACGGACTAGCGGTTACAATGAGCAGTTCTTC
CASRLRTSGYNEQFF
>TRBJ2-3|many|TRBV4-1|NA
TGCGCCAGCAGCCAATGGGACGGGGAAGGGGCAGATACGCAGTATTTT
CASSQWDGEGADTQYF
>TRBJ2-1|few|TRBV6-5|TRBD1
TGTGCCAGCAGTTACTCGTTGACAGGGGTGGGCAATGAGCAGTTTTTC
CASSYSLTGVGNEQFF
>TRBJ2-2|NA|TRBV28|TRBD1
TGTGCCAGCGGACCACCGGGACAGCTTATAGGGGAGCTGTTTTTT
CASGPPGQLIGELFF
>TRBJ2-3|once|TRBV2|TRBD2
TGTGCCAGCAGGGTGCTAGCGGGTAACACAGATACGCAGTATTTT
CASRVLAGNTDTQYF
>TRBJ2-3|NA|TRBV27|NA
TGTGCCAGCAGGGACTCCATAGGCCAGGGGATAAATTTAGATACGCAGTATTTT
CASRDSIGQGINLDTQYF
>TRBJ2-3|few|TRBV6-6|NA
TGTGCCAGCAGTTACAGGAGGAGGGGAGAAGGGGCAGATACGCAGTATTTT
CASSYRRRGEGADTQYF
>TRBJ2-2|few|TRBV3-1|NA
TGTGCCAGCAGCCCCCCCCCTGGGGGCATCGACACCGGGGAGCTGTTTTTT
CASSPPPGGIDTGELFF
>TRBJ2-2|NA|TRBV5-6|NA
TGTGCCAGCAGCGTGGGCCAGAACACCGGGGAGCTGTTTTTT
CASSVGQNTGELFF
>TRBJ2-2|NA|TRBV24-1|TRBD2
TGTGCCACCAGTGGTTGGCGGGAGAAGGGTAACGGGGAGCTGTTTTTT
CATSGWREKGNGELFF
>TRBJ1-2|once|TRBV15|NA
TGTGCCACCAACAGAGATGCGGGCTCCGGCTATGGCTACACCTTC
CATNRDAGSGYGYTF
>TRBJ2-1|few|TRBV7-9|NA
TGTGCCAGCAGCCCAGGGGGGGCCGGGGACAATGAGCAGTTCTTC
CASSPGGAGDNEQFF
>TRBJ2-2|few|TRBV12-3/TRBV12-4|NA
TGTGCCAGCAGTTTGAGGGAGGCGGCCGGGGAGCTGTTTTTT
CASSLREAAGELFF
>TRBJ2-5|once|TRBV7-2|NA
TGTGCCAGCAGCTTAGGGGGGCTAGCATGGGAGACCCAGTACTTC
CASSLGGLAWETQYF
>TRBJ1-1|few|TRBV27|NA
TGTGCCAGCAGTCACACAGGGTTGGGAGGGAACACTGAAGCTTTCTTT
CASSHTGLGGNTEAFF
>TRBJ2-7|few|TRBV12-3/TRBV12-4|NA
TGTGCCAGCAGTTTAGGCCCGCCCGGCGAGCAGTACTTC
CASSLGPPGEQYF
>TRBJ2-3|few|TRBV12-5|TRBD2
TGTGCTAGTGGTTTGCCGTCCCGGGGGGAGGGCACAGATACGCAGTATTTT
CASGLPSRGEGTDTQYF
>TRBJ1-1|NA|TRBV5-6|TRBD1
TGTGCCAGCAGCTCCTCAGGGGGCGCTAGGAACACTGAAGCTTTCTTT
CASSSSGGARNTEAFF
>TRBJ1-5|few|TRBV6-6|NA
TGTGCCAGCAGCACGAGTAGGGGGTTTAATAGCAATCAGCCCCAGCATTTT
CASSTSRGFNSNQPQHF